The present T cell receptor (beta chain) was sequenced within a study of T cell responses to AZD1222 COVID-19 vaccine. The repertoire was sequenced with immunoSEQ multiplex PCR; TCRdb's copy has only in-frame clones and lacks some. The sample contains about 140,000 clones, around 93% of which appear only once. The CDR3 loop spans 13 amino acids. Germline CDR1 reads SNHLY; CDR2 reads FYNNEI. Trimming took off 4 bases at V and 5 bases at J, with 9 bases between the two ends. The rearrangement joins TRBV2 to TRBJ1-3; maybe TRBD1 (5 bases). The sequences come from peripheral blood, collected on day 0 of AZD1222 vaccination. The receptor comes from an adult in good health. DNA of the CDR3: TGTGCCAGCAGTGGCGAGGGGAGAAACACCATATATTTT. It translates to CASSGEGRNTIYF.